These T cell receptor beta chains were read from a single sample in a study of blood T cell repertoires in COVID-19. Assay: immunoSEQ multiplex PCR; the TCRdb copy retains only in-frame clones and omits some. The repertoire consists of roughly 100,000 clones, with around 90% occurring once and the leading ten covering 2.1%. Specimen: peripheral blood. Receptor source: a man aged 50-59 years with COVID-19, enrolled during active disease. Each CDR3 is given with its conserved first and last residue. The D gene is left open where the match is weak. Clone size is stated in some rows and not others, as once, few, many or a class when expanded.

D	V	J	size	CDR3	DNA
-	TRBV6-6	TRBJ2-7	few	CASSSQGQTGEQYF	TGTGCCAGCAGTTCGCAAGGACAGACCGGCGAGCAGTACTTC
TRBD2	TRBV5-4	TRBJ2-5	once	CASSSISLRGGETQYF	TGTGCCAGCAGCTCAATATCCCTCCGGGGGGGGGAGACCCAGTACTTC
TRBD2	TRBV29-1	TRBJ2-3	-	CSVERRLAGVTDTQYF	TGCAGCGTTGAAAGAAGGCTAGCGGGCGTCACAGATACGCAGTATTTT
-	TRBV18	TRBJ1-6	-	CASSPGIDNSPLHF	TGTGCCAGCTCTCCCGGGATCGATAATTCACCCCTCCACTTT
-	TRBV9	TRBJ1-2	-	CASSVAGYGYTF	TGTGCCAGCAGCGTAGCAGGCTATGGCTACACCTTC
-	TRBV19	TRBJ1-3	once	CASSILHSPGNTIYF	TGTGCCAGTAGTATATTGCACAGCCCTGGAAACACCATATATTTT
TRBD2	TRBV3-1/TRBV3-2	TRBJ2-1	-	CASRAGGLYNEQFF	TGTGCCAGCAGAGCGGGGGGCCTCTACAATGAGCAGTTCTTC
-	TRBV10-2	TRBJ2-3	-	CASSESFAGLLNPAGQRPDTQYF	TGCGCCAGCAGTGAGTCCTTTGCAGGTCTTCTTAACCCGGCAGGGCAACGGCCAGATACGCAGTATTTT
-	TRBV10-3	TRBJ2-2	-	CAISENLRTNTGELFF	TGTGCCATCAGTGAGAATCTGCGGACGAACACCGGGGAGCTGTTTTTT
TRBD1	TRBV7-9	TRBJ2-5	-	CASSLDRAQETQYF	TGTGCCAGCAGCCTGGACAGGGCCCAAGAGACCCAGTACTTC
-	TRBV27	TRBJ1-1	-	CASSLAGMNTEAFF	TGTGCCAGCAGTTTGGCAGGAATGAACACTGAAGCTTTCTTT
-	TRBV20-1	TRBJ1-6	-	CSGKGNSPLHF	TGCAGTGGGAAGGGGAATTCACCCCTCCACTTT
-	TRBV3-1/TRBV3-2	TRBJ2-1	-	CASSPRRGRSYNEQFF	TGTGCCAGCAGCCCCAGGCGGGGGCGCTCCTACAATGAGCAGTTCTTC
TRBD1	TRBV2	TRBJ1-2	-	CASQGTGLYGYTF	TGTGCCAGCCAAGGGACAGGGTTATATGGCTACACCTTC
-	TRBV30	TRBJ2-2	-	CAWGQTGELFF	TGTGCCTGGGGGCAGACCGGGGAGCTGTTTTTT
-	TRBV10-1	TRBJ2-5	-	CASSESVFRGEETQYF	TGCGCCAGCAGTGAGTCGGTTTTTCGGGGTGAAGAGACCCAGTACTTC
TRBD2	TRBV3-1/TRBV3-2	TRBJ2-1	-	CASSQLAGARDEQFF	TGTGCCAGCAGCCAACTAGCGGGGGCAAGGGATGAGCAGTTCTTC
-	TRBV30	TRBJ2-1	-	CAWSPTNEQFF	TGTGCCTGGAGTCCAACAAATGAGCAGTTCTTC
-	TRBV14	TRBJ1-1	-	CASSQTGNTEAFF	TGTGCCAGCAGCCAAACAGGAAACACTGAAGCTTTCTTT
-	TRBV12-3/TRBV12-4	TRBJ1-3	-	CASSLQGNTIYF	TGTGCCAGCAGTTTACAGGGAAACACCATATATTTT
-	TRBV4-2	TRBJ1-1	once	CASSQAGRYTEAFF	TGTGCCAGCAGCCAAGCAGGGAGGTACACTGAAGCTTTCTTT
-	TRBV4-3	TRBJ2-7	-	CASSQDRFGEQYF	TGCGCCAGCAGCCAAGACAGGTTCGGCGAGCAGTACTTC
TRBD2	TRBV19	TRBJ2-7	-	CASKRTSGGPDEQYF	TGTGCCAGTAAAAGGACTAGCGGGGGGCCTGACGAGCAGTACTTC
-	TRBV2	TRBJ1-1	-	CASSLYLNTEAFF	TGTGCCAGCAGTCTATATCTGAACACTGAAGCTTTCTTT
-	TRBV7-2	TRBJ2-7	-	CASSPSYEQYF	TGTGCCAGCAGCCCATCCTACGAGCAGTACTTC
TRBD1	TRBV5-1	TRBJ1-1	-	CASSSRDRDTEAFF	TGCGCCAGCAGCTCCCGGGACAGAGACACTGAAGCTTTCTTT